The TCR beta chain described here comes from a study of T cell responses to AZD1222 COVID-19 vaccine. Points from the study as a whole: The donor cohort was predominantly white British with a female majority, and clonal diversity may have been underestimated.

The assay was immunoSEQ multiplex PCR, and TCRdb's table has in-frame clones only and misses some. The sample shows approximately 170,000 clones, around 85% of them seen only once. Trimming cost V 5 bases and J 3 bases, with 11 bases left between them. This CDR3 comprises 13 residues. Germline V gives CDR1 SQVTM, CDR2 ANQGSEA. Details on this clone: The antigen is not known.

This chain joins TRBV29-1 and TRBJ2-1; D is unresolved. The sequence was collected from an adult who received the AZD1222 COVID-19 vaccine. Source: peripheral blood, taken 28 days after the second AZD1222 dose. This CDR3 is CSVLPRDYNEQFF. CDR3 bases: TGCAGCGTTCTTCCACGAGACTACAATGAGCAGTTCTTC.